The clone carrying this TCR beta chain appeared a few times. Its antigen is as yet unknown. CDR3 length: 17 residues. CDR1 and CDR2 (germline): SNHLY, FYNNEI. The V and J ends lost 6 bases and 12 bases, in that order; junction bases with no gene match: 17. This sample stems from a study of beta chain features in type 1 diabetes. Findings and caveats of the study: Type 1 diabetes patients had TCRB CDR3s that were shorter (moderately but significantly so) in all four CD4+ subsets.

Investigators reverse transcribed all isolated RNA, so they sequenced expressed TCRB transcripts. TCRdb's table, derived via immunoSEQ multiplex PCR, lists solely in-frame clones and lacks some. In the table there are about 290,000 clones, about 8.5% of which are singletons. Via CD45RO/CCR7/CD25/CD127/CD95/CD27, cells of the CD4+ naive, central memory, regulatory and stem cell-like memory subsets were sorted. The sequencing sample was made of central memory CD4+ T cells from blood. The rearrangement joins TRBV2 to TRBJ2-1; 13 positions agree with TRBD2. The clonotype was recovered from a woman between 18 and 29 years old in good health. CDR3 coding DNA: TGTGCCAGCAGCCTCTTACAGAGGGGGACTAGCGGGATGTGGCAGTTCTTC. This sequence encodes CASSLLQRGTSGMWQFF.